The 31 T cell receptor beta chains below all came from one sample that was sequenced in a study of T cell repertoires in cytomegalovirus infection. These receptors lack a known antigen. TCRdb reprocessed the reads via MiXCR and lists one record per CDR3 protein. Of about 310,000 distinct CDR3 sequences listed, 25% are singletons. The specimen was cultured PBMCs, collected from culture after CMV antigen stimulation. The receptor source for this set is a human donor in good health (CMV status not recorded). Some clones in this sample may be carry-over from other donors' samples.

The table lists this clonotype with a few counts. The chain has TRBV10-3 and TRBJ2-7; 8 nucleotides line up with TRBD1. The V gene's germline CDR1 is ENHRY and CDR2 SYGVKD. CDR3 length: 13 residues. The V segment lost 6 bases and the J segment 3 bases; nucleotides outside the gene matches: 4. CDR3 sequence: CAISPGTGYEQYV. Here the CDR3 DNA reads TGTGCCATCAGCCCCGGGACAGGCTACGAGCAGTACGTC.

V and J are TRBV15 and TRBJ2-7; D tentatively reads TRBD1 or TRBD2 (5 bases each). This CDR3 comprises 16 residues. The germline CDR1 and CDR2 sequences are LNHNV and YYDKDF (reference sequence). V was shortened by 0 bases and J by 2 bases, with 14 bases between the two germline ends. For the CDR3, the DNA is TGTGCCACCAGCAGAGATCTGAGGCAGGGACCCTACGAGCAGTACGTC. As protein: CATSRDLRQGPYEQYV.

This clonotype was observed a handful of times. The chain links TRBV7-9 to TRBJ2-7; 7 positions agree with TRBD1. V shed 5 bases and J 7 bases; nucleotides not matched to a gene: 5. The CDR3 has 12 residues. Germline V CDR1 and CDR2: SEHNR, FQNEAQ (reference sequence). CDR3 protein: CASSEAGGEQYF. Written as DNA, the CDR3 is TGTGCCAGCAGCGAAGCAGGGGGTGAGCAGTACTTC.

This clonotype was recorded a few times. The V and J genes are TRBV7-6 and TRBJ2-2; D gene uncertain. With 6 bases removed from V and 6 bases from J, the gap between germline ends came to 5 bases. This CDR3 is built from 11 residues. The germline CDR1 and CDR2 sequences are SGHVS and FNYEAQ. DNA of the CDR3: TGTGCCAGCAGTGGGGCCGGGGAGCTGTTTTTT. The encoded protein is CASSGAGELFF. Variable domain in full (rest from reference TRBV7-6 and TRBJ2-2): GAGVSQSPRYKVTKRGQDVALRCDPISGHVSLYWYRQALGQGPEFLTYFNYEAQQDKSGLPNDRFSAERPEGSISTLTIQRTEQRDSAMYRCASSGAGELFFGEGSRLTVL.

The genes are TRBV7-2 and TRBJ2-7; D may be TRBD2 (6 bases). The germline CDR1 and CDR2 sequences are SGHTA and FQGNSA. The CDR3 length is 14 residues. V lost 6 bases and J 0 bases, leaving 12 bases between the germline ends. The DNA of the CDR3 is TGTGCCAGCAGGGCCCGGGGGAACTCCTACGAGCAGTACTTC. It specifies CASRARGNSYEQYF.

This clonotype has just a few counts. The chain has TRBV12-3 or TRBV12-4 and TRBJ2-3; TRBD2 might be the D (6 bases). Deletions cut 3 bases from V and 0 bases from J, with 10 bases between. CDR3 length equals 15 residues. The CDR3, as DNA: TGTGCCAGCAGTTTCTGGGACTCTAGCACAGATACGCAGTATTTT. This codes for CASSFWDSSTDTQYF.

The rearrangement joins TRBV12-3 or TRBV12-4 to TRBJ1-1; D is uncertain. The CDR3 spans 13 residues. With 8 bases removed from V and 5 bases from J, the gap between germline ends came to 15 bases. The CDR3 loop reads CASLDRLVTEAFF. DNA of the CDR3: TGTGCCAGCCTCGACCGTCTGGTAACTGAAGCTTTCTTT.

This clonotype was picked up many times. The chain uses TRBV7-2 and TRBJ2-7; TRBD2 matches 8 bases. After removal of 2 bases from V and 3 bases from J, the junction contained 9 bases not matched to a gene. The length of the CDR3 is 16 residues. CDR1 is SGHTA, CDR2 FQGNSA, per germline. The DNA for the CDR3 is TGTGCCAGCAGCTTACCATTGAGCGGGAGCTTCTACGAGCAGTACTTC. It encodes CASSLPLSGSFYEQYF.

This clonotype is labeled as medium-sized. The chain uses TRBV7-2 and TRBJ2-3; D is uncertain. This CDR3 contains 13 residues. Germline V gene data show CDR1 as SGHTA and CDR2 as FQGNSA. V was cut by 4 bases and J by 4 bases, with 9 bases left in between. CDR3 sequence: CASSSPWADTQYF. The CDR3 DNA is TGTGCCAGCAGCTCCCCCTGGGCAGATACGCAGTATTTT.

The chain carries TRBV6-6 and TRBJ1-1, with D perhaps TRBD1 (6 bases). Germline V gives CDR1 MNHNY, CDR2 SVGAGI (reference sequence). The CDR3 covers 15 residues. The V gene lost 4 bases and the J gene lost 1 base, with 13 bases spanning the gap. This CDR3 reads CASSSPQGGNTEAFF. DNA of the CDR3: TGTGCCAGCAGTTCACCACAGGGTGGGAACACTGAAGCTTTCTTT.

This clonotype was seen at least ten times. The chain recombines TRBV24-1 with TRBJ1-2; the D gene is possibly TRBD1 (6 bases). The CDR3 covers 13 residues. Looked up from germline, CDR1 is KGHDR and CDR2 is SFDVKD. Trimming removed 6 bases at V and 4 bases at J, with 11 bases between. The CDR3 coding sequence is TGTGCCACCAGTTTTACAGGGTCCTATGGCTACACCTTC. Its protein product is CATSFTGSYGYTF.

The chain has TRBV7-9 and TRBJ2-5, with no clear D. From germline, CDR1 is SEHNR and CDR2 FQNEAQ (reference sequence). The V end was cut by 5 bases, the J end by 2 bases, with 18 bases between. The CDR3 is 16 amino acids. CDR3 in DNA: TGTGCCAGCAGCCCGCCCAGAAAGAATTCTCAAGAGACCCAGTACTTC. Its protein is CASSPPRKNSQETQYF.

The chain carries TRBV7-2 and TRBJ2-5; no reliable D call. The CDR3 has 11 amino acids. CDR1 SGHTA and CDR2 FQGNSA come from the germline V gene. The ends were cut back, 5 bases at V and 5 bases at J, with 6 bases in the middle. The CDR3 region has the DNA TGTGCCAGCAGCCACGGGGAGACCCAGTACTTC. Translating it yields CASSHGETQYF.

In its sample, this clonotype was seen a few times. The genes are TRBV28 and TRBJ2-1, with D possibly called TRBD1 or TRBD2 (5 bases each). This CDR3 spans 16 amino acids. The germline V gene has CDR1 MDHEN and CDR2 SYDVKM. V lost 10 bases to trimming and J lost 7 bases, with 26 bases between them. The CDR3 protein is CATLGTNERGLNEQFF. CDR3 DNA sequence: TGTGCCACCCTAGGGACCAACGAACGGGGTTTGAATGAGCAGTTCTTC. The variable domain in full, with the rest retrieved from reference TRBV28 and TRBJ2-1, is DVKVTQSSRYLVKRTGEKVFLECVQDMDHENMFWYRQDPGLGLRLIYFSYDVKMKEKGDIPEGYSVSREKKERFSLILESASTNQTSMYLCATLGTNERGLNEQFFGPGTRLTVL.

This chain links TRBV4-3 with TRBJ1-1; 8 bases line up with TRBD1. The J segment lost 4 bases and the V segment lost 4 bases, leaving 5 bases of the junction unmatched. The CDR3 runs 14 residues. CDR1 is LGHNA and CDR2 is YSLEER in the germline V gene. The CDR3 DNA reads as TGCGCCAGCAGCCCAGGACAGGGAATCACTGAAGCTTTCTTT. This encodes CASSPGQGITEAFF.

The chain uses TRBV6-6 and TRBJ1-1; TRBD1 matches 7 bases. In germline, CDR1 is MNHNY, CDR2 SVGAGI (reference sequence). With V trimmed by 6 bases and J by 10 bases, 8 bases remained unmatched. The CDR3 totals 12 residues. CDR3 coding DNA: TGTGCCAGCAGGAAGGCGACAGGGCCAGCTTTCTTT. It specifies CASRKATGPAFF.

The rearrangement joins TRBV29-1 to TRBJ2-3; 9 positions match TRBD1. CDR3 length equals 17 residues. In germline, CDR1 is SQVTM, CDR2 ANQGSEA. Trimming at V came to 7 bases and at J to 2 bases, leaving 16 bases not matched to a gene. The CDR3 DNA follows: TGCAGCGGACTTCCGGGACAGGGCGTTCGATACACAGATACGCAGTATTTT. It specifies CSGLPGQGVRYTDTQYF.

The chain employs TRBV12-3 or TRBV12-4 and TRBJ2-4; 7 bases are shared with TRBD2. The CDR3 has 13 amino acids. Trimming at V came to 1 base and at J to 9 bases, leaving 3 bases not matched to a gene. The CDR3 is CASSLVGGSIQYF. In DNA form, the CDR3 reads TGTGCCAGCAGTTTAGTCGGGGGGAGCATTCAGTACTTC.

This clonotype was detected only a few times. In DNA, the CDR3 is TGTGCCAGCAGCTATGTCGGCGGGGAGCTGTTTTTT. It translates to CASSYVGGELFF. This rearrangement joins TRBV7-2 to TRBJ2-2; D is ambiguous. The CDR3 totals 12 residues. V lost 4 bases and J 7 bases, leaving 7 bases between the germline ends. CDR1 SGHTA and CDR2 FQGNSA come from the germline V gene.

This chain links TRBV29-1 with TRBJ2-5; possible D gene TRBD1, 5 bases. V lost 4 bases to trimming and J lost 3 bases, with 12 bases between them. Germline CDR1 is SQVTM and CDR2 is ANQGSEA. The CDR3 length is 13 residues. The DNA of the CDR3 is TGCAGCGTTGTAGAAGGGGTGAAAGAGACCCAGTACTTC. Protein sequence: CSVVEGVKETQYF.

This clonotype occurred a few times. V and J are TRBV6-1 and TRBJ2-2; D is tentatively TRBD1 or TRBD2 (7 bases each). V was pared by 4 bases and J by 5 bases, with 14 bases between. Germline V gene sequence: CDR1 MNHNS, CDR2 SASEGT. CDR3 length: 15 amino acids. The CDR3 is CASSGAGGATGELFF. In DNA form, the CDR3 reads TGTGCCAGCAGTGGGGCAGGGGGGGCAACCGGGGAGCTGTTTTTT.

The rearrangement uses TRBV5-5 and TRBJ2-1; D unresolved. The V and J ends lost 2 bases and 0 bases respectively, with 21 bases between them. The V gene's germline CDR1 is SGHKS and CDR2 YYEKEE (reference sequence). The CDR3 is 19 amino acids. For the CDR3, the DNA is TGTGCCAGCAGCTTTCGGGTTCGAGAGCCCCTGAGCTCCTACAATGAGCAGTTCTTC. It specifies CASSFRVREPLSSYNEQFF.

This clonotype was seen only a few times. The CDR3 bases are TGTGCCAGCAGTTCATCGGGACTCACATACAATGAGCAGTTCTTC. Residues: CASSSSGLTYNEQFF. The V gene is TRBV7-2, the J gene TRBJ2-1, with D perhaps TRBD2 (6 bases). This CDR3 region has 15 residues. Trimming stripped 6 bases from V and 4 bases from J, with 16 bases between. Germline V CDR1 and CDR2: SGHTA, FQGNSA.

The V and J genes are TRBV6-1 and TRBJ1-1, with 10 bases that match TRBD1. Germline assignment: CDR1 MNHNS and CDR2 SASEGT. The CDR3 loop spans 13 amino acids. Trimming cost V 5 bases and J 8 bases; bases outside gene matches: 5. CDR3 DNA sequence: TGTGCCAGCAGTTACGGGACAGGGGCGGAAGCTTTCTTT. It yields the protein CASSYGTGAEAFF.

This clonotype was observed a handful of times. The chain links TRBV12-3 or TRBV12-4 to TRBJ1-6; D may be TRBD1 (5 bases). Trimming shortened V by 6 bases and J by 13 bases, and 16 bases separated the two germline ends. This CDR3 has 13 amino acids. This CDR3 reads CASSGTRTQPLHF. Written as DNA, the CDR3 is TGTGCCAGCAGCGGGACCAGGACGCAGCCCCTCCACTTT.

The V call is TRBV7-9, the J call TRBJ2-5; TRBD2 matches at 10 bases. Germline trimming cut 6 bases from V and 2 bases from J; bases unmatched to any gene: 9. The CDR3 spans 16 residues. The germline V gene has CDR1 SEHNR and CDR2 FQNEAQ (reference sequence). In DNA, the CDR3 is TGTGCCAGCAGTACTGCCGGGACTAGCGCTCAAGAGACCCAGTACTTC. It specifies CASSTAGTSAQETQYF. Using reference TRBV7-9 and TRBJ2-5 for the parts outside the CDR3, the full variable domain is DTGVSQNPRHKITKRGQNVTFRCDPISEHNRLYWYRQTLGQGPEFLTYFQNEAQLEKSRLLSDRFSAERPKGSFSTLEIQRTEQGDSAMYLCASSTAGTSAQETQYFGPGTRLLVL.

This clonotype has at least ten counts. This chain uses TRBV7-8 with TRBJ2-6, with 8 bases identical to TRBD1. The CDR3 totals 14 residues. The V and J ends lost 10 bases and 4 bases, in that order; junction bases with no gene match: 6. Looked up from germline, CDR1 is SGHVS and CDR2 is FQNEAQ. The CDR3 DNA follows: TGTGCCACCCGGACAGGGTACGGGGCCAACGTCCTGACTTTC. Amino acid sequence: CATRTGYGANVLTF.

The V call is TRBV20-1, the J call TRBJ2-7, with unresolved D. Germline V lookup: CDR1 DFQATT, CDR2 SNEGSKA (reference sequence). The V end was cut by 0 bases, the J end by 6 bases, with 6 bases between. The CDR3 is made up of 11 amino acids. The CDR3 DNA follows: TGCAGTGCTAGAGATCCTTTCGAGCAGTACTTC. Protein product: CSARDPFEQYF.

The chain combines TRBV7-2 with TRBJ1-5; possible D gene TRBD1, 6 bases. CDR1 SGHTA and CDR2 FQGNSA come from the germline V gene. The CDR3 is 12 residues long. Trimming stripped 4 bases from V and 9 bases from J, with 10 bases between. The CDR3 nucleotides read TGTGCCAGCAGCTCCCAAGGGGGGCCCCAGCATTTT. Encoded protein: CASSSQGGPQHF.

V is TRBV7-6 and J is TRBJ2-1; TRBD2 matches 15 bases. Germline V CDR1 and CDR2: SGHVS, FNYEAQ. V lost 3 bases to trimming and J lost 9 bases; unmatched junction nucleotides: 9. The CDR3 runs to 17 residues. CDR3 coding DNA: TGTGCCAGCAGCTTGGCCTTACGGACTAGCGGGAGGGGTGAGCAGTTCTTC. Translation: CASSLALRTSGRGEQFF. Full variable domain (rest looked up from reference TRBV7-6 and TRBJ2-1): GAGVSQSPRYKVTKRGQDVALRCDPISGHVSLYWYRQALGQGPEFLTYFNYEAQQDKSGLPNDRFSAERPEGSISTLTIQRTEQRDSAMYRCASSLALRTSGRGEQFFGPGTRLTVL.

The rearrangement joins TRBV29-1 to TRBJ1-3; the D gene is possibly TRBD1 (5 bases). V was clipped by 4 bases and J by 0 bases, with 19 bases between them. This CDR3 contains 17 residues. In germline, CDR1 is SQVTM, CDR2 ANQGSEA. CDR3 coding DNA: TGCAGCGTTGCCGGGGACGCAAGTTCTAACTCTGGAAACACCATATATTTT. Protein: CSVAGDASSNSGNTIYF.